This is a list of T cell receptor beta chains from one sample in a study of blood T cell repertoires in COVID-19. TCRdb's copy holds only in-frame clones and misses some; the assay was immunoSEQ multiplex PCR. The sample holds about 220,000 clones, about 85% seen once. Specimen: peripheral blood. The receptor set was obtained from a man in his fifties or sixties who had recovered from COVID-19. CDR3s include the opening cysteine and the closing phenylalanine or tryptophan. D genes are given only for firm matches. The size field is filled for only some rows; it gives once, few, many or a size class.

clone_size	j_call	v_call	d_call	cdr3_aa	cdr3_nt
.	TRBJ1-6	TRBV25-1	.	CASRETSSYNSPLHF	TGTGCCAGCAGAGAAACCAGCTCCTATAATTCACCCCTCCACTTT
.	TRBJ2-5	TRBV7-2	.	CASSLIRGQETQYF	TGTGCCAGCAGCTTAATCCGGGGCCAAGAGACCCAGTACTTC
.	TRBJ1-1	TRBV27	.	CASNTLGSGNTEAFF	TGTGCCAGCAATACTTTAGGGAGCGGGAACACTGAAGCTTTCTTT
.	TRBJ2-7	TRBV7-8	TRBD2	CASSFPRARLAGVSYEQYF	TGTGCCAGCAGCTTTCCTCGGGCAAGACTAGCGGGAGTGTCCTACGAGCAGTACTTC
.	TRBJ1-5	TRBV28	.	CASSWASGGRGQPQHF	TGTGCCAGCAGCTGGGCTAGTGGCGGCCGGGGTCAGCCCCAGCATTTT
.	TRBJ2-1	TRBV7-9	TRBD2	CASTLAGVSYNEQFF	TGTGCCAGCACACTAGCGGGAGTATCTTACAATGAGCAGTTCTTC
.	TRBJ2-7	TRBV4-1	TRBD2	CASSPGLAGGHPVYEQYF	TGCGCCAGCAGCCCGGGACTAGCGGGAGGCCACCCGGTCTACGAGCAGTACTTC
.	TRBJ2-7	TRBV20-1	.	CSAPEAYEQYF	TGCAGTGCTCCCGAGGCTTACGAGCAGTACTTC
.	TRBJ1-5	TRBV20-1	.	CSASAGGKPQHF	TGCAGTGCTAGTGCGGGGGGCAAGCCCCAGCATTTT
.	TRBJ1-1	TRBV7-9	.	CASSRRGIGEAFF	TGTGCCAGCAGCCGAAGGGGAATCGGTGAAGCTTTCTTT
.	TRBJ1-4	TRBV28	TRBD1	CASSETGVVGEKLFF	TGTGCCAGCAGTGAGACAGGGGTGGTCGGTGAAAAACTGTTTTTT
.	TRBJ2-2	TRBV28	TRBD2	CASRPARTSGSSTGELFF	TGTGCCAGCAGGCCGGCGAGGACTAGCGGGAGCAGCACCGGGGAGCTGTTTTTT
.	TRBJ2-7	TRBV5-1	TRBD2	CASSAGTSGSSGQYF	TGCGCCAGCAGCGCAGGGACTAGCGGGAGTTCTGGGCAGTACTTC
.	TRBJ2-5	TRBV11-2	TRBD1	CASSRDRAARETQYF	TGTGCCAGCAGCCGGGACAGGGCGGCTCGAGAGACCCAGTACTTC
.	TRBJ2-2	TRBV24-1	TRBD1	CAPSEVPGQQTGELFF	TGTGCCCCGAGTGAAGTCCCGGGACAGCAAACCGGGGAGCTGTTTTTT
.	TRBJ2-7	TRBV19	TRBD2	CASRNRGTSGTYEQYF	TGTGCCAGTAGGAACCGCGGGACTAGCGGGACATACGAGCAGTACTTC
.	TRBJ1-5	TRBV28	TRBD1	CASRGQGKGQPQHF	TGTGCCAGCAGGGGACAGGGAAAGGGTCAGCCCCAGCATTTT
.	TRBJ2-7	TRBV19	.	CASSIDRRREQYF	TGTGCCAGTAGTATAGATAGGCGGCGGGAGCAGTACTTC
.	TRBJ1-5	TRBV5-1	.	CASSLDPDRDQPQHF	TGCGCCAGCAGCTTGGATCCGGACAGAGATCAGCCCCAGCATTTT
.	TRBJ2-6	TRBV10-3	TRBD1	CAISGDRGVAGANVLTF	TGTGCCATCAGTGGGGACAGGGGGGTAGCGGGGGCCAACGTCCTGACTTTC
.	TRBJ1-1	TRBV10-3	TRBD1	CAISDRDREGTEAFF	TGTGCCATCAGTGACAGGGACAGGGAGGGGACTGAAGCTTTCTTT
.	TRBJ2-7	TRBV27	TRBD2	CASSSAGGLATYEQYF	TGTGCCAGCAGCAGCGCGGGGGGACTAGCGACCTACGAGCAGTACTTC
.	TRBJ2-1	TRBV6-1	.	CASSEVKLRTAQFF	TGTGCCAGCAGTGAAGTTAAATTGAGGACAGCCCAGTTCTTC
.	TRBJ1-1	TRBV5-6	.	CASSPYSKDNPEAFF	TGTGCCAGCAGCCCGTATTCTAAGGACAATCCTGAAGCTTTCTTT
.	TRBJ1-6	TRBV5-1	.	CASSPGRAGNSPLHF	TGCGCCAGCAGCCCCGGAAGGGCGGGTAATTCACCCCTCCACTTT
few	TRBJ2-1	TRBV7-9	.	CASSLAGEVGNEQFF	TGTGCCAGCAGCTTAGCGGGAGAGGTAGGAAATGAGCAGTTCTTC
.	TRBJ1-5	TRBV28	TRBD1	CASTTLATGNQPQHF	TGTGCCAGCACGACTCTTGCGACAGGGAATCAGCCCCAGCATTTT
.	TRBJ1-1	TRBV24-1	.	CATSDPRSVPGEAFF	TGTGCCACCAGTGATCCCCGCTCGGTCCCGGGGGAAGCTTTCTTT
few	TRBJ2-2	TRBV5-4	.	CASSFGSGTGELFF	TGTGCCAGCAGCTTTGGCAGCGGCACCGGGGAGCTGTTTTTT
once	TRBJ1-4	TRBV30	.	CAWSRIGEKLFF	TGTGCCTGGTCGCGAATTGGTGAAAAACTGTTTTTT
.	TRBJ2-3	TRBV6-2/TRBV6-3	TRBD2	CASSYSGLAADTQYF	TGTGCCAGCAGTTACTCGGGACTAGCGGCGGATACGCAGTATTTT
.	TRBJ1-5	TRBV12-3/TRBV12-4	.	CASSTGGNQPQHF	TGTGCCAGCAGTACGGGGGGCAATCAGCCCCAGCATTTT
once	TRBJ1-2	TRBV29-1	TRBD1	CSVWDSLNYGYTF	TGCAGCGTTTGGGACAGCTTAAACTATGGCTACACCTTC
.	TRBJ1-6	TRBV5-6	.	CASSLPSENSPLHF	TGTGCCAGCAGCTTACCTTCCGAGAATTCACCCCTCCACTTT
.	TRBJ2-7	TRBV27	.	CASSLGTPTYEQYF	TGTGCCAGCAGTTTAGGGACACCGACCTACGAGCAGTACTTC
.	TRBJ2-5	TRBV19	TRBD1	CASSRDRVTQETQYF	TGTGCCAGTAGTAGGGACAGGGTAACCCAAGAGACCCAGTACTTC
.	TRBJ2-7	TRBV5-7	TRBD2	CASSGAAGGFYEQYF	TGTGCCAGCAGCGGGGCAGCGGGAGGGTTCTACGAGCAGTACTTC